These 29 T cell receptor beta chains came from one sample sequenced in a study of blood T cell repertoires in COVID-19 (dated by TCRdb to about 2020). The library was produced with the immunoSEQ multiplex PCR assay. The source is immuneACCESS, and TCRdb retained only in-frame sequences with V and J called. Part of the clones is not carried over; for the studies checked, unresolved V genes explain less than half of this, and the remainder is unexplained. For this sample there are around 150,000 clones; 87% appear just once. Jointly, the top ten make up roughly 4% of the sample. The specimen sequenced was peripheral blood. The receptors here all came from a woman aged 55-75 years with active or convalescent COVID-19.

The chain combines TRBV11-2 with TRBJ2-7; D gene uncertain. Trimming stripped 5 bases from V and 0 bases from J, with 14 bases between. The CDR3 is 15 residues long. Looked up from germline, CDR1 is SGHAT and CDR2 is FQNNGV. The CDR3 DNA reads TGTGCCAGCAGCAGAAGCCAGGCTTCCTCCTACGAGCAGTACTTC. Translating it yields CASSRSQASSYEQYF.

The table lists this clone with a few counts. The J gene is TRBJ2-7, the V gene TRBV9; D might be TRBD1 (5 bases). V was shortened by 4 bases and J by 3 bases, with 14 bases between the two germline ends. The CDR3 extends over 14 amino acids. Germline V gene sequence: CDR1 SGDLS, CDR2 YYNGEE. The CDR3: CASSYATDNYEQYF. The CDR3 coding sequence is TGTGCCAGCAGCTACGCGACAGACAACTACGAGCAGTACTTC. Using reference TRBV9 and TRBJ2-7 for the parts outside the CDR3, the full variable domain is DSGVTQTPKHLITATGQRVTLRCSPRSGDLSVYWYQQSLDQGLQFLIQYYNGEERAKGNILERFSAQQFPDLHSELNLSSLELGDSALYFCASSYATDNYEQYFGPGTRLTVT.

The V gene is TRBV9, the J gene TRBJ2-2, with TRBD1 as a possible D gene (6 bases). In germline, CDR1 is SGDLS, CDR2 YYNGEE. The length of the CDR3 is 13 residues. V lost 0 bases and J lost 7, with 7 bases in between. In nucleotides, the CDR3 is TGTGCCAGCAGCGTAGAGGGGGACGGGGAGCTGTTTTTT. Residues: CASSVEGDGELFF.

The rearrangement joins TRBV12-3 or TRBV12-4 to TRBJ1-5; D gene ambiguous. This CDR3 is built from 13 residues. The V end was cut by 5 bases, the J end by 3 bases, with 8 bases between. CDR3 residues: CASSERFNQPQHF. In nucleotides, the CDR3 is TGTGCCAGCAGTGAGAGGTTCAATCAGCCCCAGCATTTT.

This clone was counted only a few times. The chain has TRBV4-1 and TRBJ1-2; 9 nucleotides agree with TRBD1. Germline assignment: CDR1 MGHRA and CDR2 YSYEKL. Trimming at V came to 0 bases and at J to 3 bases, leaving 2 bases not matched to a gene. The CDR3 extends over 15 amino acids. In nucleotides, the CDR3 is TGCGCCAGCAGCCAAGATACAGGGGGCCACTATGGCTACACCTTC. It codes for CASSQDTGGHYGYTF.

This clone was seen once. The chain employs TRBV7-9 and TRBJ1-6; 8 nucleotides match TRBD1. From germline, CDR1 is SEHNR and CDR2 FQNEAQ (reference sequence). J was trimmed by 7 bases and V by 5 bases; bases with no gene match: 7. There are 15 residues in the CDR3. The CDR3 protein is CASSPADRGNSPLHF. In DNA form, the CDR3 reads TGTGCCAGCAGCCCAGCCGACAGGGGCAATTCACCCCTCCACTTT.

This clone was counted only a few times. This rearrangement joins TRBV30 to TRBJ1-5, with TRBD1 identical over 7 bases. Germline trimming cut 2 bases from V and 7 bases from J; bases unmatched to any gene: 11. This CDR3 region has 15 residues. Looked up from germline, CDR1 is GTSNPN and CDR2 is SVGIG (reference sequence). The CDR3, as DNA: TGTGCCTGGAGTCTCCCCGACAGGGTGAGCCAGCCCCAGCATTTT. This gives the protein CAWSLPDRVSQPQHF.

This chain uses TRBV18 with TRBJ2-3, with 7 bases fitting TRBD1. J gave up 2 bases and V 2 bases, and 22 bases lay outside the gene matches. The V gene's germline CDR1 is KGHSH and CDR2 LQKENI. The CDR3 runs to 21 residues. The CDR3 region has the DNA TGTGCCAGCTCACCATCGGAGATGGGACAGATGACAATCCACCTCACAGATACGCAGTATTTT. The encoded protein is CASSPSEMGQMTIHLTDTQYF. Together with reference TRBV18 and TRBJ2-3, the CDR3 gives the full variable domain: NAGVMQNPRHLVRRRGQEARLRCSPMKGHSHVYWYRQLPEEGLKFMVYLQKENIIDESGMPKERFSAEFPKEGPSILRIQQVVRGDSAAYFCASSPSEMGQMTIHLTDTQYFGPGTRLTVL.

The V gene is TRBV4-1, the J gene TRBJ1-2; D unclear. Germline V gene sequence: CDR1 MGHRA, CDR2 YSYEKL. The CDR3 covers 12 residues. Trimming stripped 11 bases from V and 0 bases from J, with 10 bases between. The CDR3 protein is CAPRGPNYGYTF. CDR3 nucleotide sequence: TGCGCCCCACGGGGTCCTAACTATGGCTACACCTTC.

This CDR3 is CASSLDPGHNSYGYTF. In nucleotides, the CDR3 is TGTGCCAGCAGCTTAGACCCAGGGCATAACTCCTATGGCTACACCTTC. The J gene is TRBJ1-2, the V gene TRBV7-9; a weak D match, TRBD1 (5 bases). V was shortened by 1 base and J by 4 bases, with 16 bases between the two germline ends. The germline V gene encodes CDR1 SEHNR and CDR2 FQNEAQ (reference sequence). The CDR3 covers 16 residues.

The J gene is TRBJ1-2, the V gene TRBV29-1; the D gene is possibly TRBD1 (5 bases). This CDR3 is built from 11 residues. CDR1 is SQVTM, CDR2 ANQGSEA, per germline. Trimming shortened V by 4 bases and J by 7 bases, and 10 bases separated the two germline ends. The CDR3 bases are TGCAGCGTTGCGGGGGAAGCTGGCTACACCTTC. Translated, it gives CSVAGEAGYTF.

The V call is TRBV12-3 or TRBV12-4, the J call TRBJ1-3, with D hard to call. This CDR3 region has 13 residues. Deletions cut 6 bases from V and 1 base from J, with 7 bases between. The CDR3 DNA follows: TGTGCCAGCAGCCTAACGTCTGGAAACACCATATATTTT. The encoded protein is CASSLTSGNTIYF.

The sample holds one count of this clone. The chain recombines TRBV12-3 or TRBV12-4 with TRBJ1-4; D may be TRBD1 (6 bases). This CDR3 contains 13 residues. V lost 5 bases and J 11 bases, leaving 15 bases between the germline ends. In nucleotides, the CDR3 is TGTGCCAGCAGTAGTCACTACAGGGATAAACTGTTTTTT. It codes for CASSSHYRDKLFF.

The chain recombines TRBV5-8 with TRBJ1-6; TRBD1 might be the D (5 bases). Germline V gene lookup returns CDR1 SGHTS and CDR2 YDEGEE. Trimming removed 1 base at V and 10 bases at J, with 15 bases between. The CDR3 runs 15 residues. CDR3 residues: CASSLFTGPRSPLHF. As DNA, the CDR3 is TGTGCCAGCAGCTTGTTCACAGGCCCCAGGTCACCCCTCCACTTT.

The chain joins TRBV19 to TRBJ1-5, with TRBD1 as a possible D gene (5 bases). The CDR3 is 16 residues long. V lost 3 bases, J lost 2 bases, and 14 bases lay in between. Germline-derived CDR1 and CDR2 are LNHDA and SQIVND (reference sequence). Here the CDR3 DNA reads TGTGCCAGTAGTATCATCCAGGGAGGTGGCAATCAGCCCCAGCATTTT. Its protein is CASSIIQGGGNQPQHF.

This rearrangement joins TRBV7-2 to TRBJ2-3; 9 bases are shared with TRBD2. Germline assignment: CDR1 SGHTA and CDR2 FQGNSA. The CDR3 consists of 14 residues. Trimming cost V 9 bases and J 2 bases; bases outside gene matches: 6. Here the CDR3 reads CASRSSGITDTQYF. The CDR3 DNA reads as TGTGCCAGTCGGTCTAGCGGGATCACAGATACGCAGTATTTT.

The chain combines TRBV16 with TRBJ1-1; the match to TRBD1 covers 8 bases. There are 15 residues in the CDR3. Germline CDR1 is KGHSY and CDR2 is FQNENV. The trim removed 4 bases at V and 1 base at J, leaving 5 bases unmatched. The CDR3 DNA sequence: TGTGCCAGCAGCCGGGGGACAGGAACGAACACTGAAGCTTTCTTT. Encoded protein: CASSRGTGTNTEAFF.

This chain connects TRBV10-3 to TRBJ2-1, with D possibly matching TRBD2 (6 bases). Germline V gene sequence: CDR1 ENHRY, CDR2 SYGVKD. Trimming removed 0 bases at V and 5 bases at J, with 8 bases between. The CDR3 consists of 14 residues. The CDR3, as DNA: TGTGCCATCAGTGAGTCGACTAGGAACAATGAGCAGTTCTTC. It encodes CAISESTRNNEQFF.

The CDR3 DNA reads as TGCGCCAGCAGCTCCCGGGACAGGGAGGAATCACCCCTCCACTTT. Translation: CASSSRDREESPLHF. J is TRBJ1-6 and V is TRBV5-1; 9 bases line up with TRBD1. CDR1 is SGHRS, CDR2 YFSETQ, per germline. V was clipped by 3 bases and J by 10 bases; unmatched bases: 8. This CDR3 spans 15 amino acids.

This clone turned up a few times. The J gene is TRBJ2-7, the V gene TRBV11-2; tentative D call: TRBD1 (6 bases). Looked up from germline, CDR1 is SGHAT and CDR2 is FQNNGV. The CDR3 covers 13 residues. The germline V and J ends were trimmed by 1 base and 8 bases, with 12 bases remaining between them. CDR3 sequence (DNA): TGTGCCAGCAGCTTAGGGACAGATACGCAGCAGTACTTC. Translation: CASSLGTDTQQYF.

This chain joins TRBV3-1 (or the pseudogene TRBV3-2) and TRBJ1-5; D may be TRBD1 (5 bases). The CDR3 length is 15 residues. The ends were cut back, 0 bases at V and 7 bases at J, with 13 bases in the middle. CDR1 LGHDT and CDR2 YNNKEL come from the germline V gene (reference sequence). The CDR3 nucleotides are TGTGCCAGCAGCCAAGATCGAGGTCAGGGCCAGCCCCAGCATTTT. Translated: CASSQDRGQGQPQHF.

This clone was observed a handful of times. The CDR3 loop reads CASSLQSTMNTEAFF. CDR3 DNA: TGTGCCAGCAGCCTACAGTCTACCATGAACACTGAAGCTTTCTTT. The V and J genes are TRBV7-9 and TRBJ1-1; no definite D call. Trimming stripped 5 bases from V and 0 bases from J, with 13 bases between. Germline V gives CDR1 SEHNR, CDR2 FQNEAQ (reference sequence). The CDR3 is 15 amino acids.

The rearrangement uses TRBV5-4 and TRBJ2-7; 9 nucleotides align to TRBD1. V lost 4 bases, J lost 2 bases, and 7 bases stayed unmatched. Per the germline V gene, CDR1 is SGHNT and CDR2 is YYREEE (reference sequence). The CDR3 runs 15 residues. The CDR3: CASSSWDRVTYEQYF. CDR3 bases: TGTGCCAGCAGCAGCTGGGACAGGGTAACCTACGAGCAGTACTTC.

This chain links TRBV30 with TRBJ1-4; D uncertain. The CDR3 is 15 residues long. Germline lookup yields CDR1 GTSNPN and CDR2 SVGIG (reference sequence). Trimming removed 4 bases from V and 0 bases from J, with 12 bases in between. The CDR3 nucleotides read TGTGCCTGGACCACGTCATCAGCAACTAATGAAAAACTGTTTTTT. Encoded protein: CAWTTSSATNEKLFF.

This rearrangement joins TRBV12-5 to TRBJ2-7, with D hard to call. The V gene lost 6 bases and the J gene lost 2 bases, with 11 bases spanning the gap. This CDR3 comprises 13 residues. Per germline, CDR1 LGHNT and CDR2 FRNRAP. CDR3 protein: CASGKTSTYEQYF. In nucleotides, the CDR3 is TGTGCTAGTGGGAAGACATCCACCTACGAGCAGTACTTC.

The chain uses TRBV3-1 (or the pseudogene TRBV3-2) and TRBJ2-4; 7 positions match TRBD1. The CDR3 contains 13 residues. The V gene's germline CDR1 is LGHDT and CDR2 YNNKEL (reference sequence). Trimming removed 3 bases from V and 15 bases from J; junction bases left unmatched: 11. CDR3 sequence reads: CASSQKSFRDRYF. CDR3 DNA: TGTGCCAGCAGCCAGAAAAGTTTCCGGGACAGGTACTTC.

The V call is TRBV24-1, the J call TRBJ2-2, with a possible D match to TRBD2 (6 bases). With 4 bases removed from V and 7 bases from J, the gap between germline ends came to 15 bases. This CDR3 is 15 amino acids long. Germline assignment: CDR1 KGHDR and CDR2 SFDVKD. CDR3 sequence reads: CATSDSRGADGELFF. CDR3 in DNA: TGTGCCACCAGTGACAGCCGCGGGGCGGACGGGGAGCTGTTTTTT.

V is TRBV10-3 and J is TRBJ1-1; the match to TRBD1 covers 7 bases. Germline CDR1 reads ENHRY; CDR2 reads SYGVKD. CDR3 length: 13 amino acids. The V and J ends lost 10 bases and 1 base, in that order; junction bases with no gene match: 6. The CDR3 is CATSGQTNTEAFF. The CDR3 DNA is TGTGCCACCTCGGGACAGACGAACACTGAAGCTTTCTTT.

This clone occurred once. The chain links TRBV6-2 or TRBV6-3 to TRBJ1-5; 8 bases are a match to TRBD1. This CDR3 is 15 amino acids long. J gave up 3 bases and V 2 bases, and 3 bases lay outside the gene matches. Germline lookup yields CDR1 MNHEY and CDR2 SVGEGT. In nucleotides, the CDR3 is TGTGCCAGCAGTTACGACAGGGGTTACAATCAGCCCCAGCATTTT. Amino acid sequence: CASSYDRGYNQPQHF.